This TCR beta chain stems from a study of cytomegalovirus exposure and HLA in healthy donors. Vbeta (60) and Jbeta (13) primers were used in the PCR. Profiling relied on immunoSEQ multiplex PCR, and the TCRdb table lists in-frame clones only, not all of them. The table records about 130,000 clones, 75% to 85% of them present only once. As regards this clone: Its antigen is undetermined.

Findings and caveats of the study: A list of about 160 TCR beta chains associated with cytomegalovirus was given. Reportedly, cytomegalovirus status was diagnosed with high sensitivity and specificity.

CDR3 length equals 15 residues. Germline values: CDR1 MGHRA, CDR2 YSYEKL. Trimming took 1 base from V and 8 from J, leaving 15 bases between them. The chain couples TRBV4-1 to TRBJ2-4; weak D call: TRBD1 (6 bases). This clonotype was obtained from a girl aged 2 to 9 in good health and CMV-seronegative. The sequencing input was PBMCs. This chain's CDR3 is CASSQAPGHGDIQYF. CDR3 coding DNA: TGCGCCAGCAGCCAAGCTCCGGGACATGGGGACATTCAGTACTTC.